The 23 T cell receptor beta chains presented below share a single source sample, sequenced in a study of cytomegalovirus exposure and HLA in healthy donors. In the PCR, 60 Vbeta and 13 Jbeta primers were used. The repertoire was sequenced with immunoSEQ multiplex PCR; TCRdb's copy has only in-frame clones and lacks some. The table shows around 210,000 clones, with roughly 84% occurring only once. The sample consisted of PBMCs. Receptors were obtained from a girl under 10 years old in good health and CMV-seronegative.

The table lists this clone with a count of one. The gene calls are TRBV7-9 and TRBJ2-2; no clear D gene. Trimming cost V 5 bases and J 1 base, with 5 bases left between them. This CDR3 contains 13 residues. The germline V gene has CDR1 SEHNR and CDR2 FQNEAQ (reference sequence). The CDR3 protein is CASSRENTGELFF. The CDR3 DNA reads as TGTGCCAGCAGCCGCGAGAACACCGGGGAGCTGTTTTTT.

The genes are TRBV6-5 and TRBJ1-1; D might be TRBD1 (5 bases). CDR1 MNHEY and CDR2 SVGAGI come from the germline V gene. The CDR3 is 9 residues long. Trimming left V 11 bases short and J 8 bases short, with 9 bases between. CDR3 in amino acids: CALGGEAFF. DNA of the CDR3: TGTGCCCTCGGGGGAGAAGCTTTCTTT.

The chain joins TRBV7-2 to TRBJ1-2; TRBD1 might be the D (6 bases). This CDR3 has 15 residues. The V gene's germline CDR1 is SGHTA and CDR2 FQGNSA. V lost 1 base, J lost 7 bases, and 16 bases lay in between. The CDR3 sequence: CASSLVGGLSVGYTF. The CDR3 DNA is TGTGCCAGCAGCTTAGTCGGGGGGCTATCTGTTGGCTACACCTTC.

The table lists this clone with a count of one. The CDR3 DNA is TGTGCCAGCAGCTTAGGCGGATCCTATAATTCACCCCTCCACTTT. Protein: CASSLGGSYNSPLHF. The rearrangement joins TRBV7-9 to TRBJ1-6; D unclear. V lost 1 base, J lost 1 base, and 5 bases lay in between. The CDR3 has 15 amino acids. In germline, CDR1 is SEHNR, CDR2 FQNEAQ (reference sequence).

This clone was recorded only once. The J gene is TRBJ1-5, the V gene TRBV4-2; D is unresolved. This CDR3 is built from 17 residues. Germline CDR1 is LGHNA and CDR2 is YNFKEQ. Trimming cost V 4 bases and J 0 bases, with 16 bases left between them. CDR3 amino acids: CASSPSGPADSNQPQHF. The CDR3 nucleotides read TGTGCCAGCAGCCCTAGCGGACCGGCTGATAGCAATCAGCCCCAGCATTTT.

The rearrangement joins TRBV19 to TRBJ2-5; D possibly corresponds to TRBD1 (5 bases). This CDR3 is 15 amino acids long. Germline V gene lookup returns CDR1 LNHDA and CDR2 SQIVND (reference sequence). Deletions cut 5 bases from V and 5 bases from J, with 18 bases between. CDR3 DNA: TGTGCCAGTAGTCGACAGAGCCTACGCGTGGAGACCCAGTACTTC. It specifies CASSRQSLRVETQYF.

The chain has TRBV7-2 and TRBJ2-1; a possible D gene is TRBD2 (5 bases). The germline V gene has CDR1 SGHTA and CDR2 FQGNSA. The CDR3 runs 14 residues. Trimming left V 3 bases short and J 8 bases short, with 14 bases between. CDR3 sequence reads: CASSFLAVSDEQFF. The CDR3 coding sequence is TGTGCCAGCAGCTTCCTAGCAGTGAGCGATGAGCAGTTCTTC. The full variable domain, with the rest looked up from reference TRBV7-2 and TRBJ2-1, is GAGVSQSPSNKVTEKGKDVELRCDPISGHTALYWYRQSLGQGLEFLIYFQGNSAPDKSGLPSDRFSAERTGGSVSTLTIQRTQQEDSAVYLCASSFLAVSDEQFFGPGTRLTVL.

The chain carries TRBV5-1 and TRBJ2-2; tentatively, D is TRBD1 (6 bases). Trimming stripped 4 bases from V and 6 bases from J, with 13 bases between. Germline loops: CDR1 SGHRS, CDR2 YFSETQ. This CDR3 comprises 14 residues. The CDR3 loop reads CASSGYRVPGELFF. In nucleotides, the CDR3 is TGCGCCAGCAGCGGATACAGGGTTCCCGGGGAGCTGTTTTTT.

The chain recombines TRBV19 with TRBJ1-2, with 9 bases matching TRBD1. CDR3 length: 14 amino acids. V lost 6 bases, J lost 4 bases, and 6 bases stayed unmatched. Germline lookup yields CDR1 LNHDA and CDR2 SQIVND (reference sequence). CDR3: CASRGTGLFYGYTF. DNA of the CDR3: TGTGCCAGTAGGGGGACAGGGCTTTTCTATGGCTACACCTTC.

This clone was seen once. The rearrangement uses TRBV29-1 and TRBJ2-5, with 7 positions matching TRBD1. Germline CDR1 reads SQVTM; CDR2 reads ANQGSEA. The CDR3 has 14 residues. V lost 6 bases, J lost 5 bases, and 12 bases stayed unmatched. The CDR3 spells CSVAVTGDGETQYF. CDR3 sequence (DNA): TGCAGCGTCGCCGTTACAGGGGACGGGGAGACCCAGTACTTC.

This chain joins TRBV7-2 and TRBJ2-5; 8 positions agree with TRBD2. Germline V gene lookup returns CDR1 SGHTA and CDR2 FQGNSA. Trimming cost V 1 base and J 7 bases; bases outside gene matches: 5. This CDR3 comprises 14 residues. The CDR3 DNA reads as TGTGCCAGCAGCTTAGGATCGGGGGGGCCGACCCAGTACTTC. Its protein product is CASSLGSGGPTQYF.

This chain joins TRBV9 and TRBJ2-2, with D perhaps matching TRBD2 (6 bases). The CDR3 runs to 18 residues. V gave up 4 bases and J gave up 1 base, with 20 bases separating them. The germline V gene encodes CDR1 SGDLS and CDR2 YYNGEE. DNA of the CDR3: TGTGCCAGCAGCTCTCGGGAGCGGCCCAGCCGGAACACCGGGGAGCTGTTTTTT. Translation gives CASSSRERPSRNTGELFF.

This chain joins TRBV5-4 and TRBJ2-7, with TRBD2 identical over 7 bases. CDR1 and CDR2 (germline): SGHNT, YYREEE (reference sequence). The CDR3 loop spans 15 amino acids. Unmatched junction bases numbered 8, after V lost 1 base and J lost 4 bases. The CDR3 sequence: CASSLHPSGSYEQYF. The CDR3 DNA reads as TGTGCCAGCAGCTTGCATCCTAGCGGATCATACGAGCAGTACTTC.

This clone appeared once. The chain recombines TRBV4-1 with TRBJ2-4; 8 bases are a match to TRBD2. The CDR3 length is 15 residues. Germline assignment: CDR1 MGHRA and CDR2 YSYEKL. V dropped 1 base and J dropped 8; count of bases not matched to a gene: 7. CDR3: CASSQGPGRADIQYF. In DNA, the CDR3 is TGCGCCAGCAGCCAAGGACCCGGGAGGGCGGACATTCAGTACTTC.

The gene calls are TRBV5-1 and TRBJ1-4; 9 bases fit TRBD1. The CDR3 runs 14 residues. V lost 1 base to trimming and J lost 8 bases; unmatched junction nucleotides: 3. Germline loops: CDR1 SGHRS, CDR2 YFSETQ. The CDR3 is CASSLKGQGEKLFF. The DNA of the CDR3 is TGCGCCAGCAGCTTGAAAGGACAGGGGGAAAAACTGTTTTTT.

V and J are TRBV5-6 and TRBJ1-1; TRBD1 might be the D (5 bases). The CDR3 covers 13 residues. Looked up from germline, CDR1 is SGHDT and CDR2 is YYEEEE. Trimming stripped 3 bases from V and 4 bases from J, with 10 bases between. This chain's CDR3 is CASSYGGGTEAFF. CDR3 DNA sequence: TGTGCCAGCAGCTACGGGGGTGGCACTGAAGCTTTCTTT.

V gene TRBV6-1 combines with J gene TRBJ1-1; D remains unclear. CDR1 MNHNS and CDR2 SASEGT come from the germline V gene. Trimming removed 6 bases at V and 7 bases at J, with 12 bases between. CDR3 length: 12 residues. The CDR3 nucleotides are TGTGCCAGCAGCCAGGCCCCAGGTGAAGCTTTCTTT. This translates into CASSQAPGEAFF.

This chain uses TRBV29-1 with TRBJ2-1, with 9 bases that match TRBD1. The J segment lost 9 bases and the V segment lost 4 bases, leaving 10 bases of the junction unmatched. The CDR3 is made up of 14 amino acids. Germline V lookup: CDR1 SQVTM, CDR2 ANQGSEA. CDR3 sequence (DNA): TGCAGCGTTGGGTGGACAGGGGAGGAAAGTGAGCAGTTCTTC. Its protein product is CSVGWTGEESEQFF.

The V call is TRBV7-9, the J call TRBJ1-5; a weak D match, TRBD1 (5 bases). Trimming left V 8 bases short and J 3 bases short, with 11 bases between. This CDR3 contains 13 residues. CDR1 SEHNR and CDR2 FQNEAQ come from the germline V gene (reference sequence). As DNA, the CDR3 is TGTGCCAGCTCTGCAGGGCACAATCAGCCCCAGCATTTT. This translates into CASSAGHNQPQHF.

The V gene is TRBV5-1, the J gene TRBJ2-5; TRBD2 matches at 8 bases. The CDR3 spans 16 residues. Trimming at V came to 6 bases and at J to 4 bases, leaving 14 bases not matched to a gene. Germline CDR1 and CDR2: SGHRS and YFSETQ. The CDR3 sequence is CASTASEREYLETQYF. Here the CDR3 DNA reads TGCGCCAGCACAGCGTCGGAGCGGGAGTATTTAGAGACCCAGTACTTC.

The CDR3 nucleotides read TGTGCCAGCAGTTTCCCAGGACTCAATTACAATGAGCAGTTCTTC. Translation: CASSFPGLNYNEQFF. The chain combines TRBV27 with TRBJ2-1, with D tentatively TRBD2 (5 bases). This CDR3 contains 15 residues. Germline V gives CDR1 MNHEY, CDR2 SMNVEV (reference sequence). V was clipped by 3 bases and J by 4 bases, with 13 bases between them.

CDR3 sequence (DNA): TGTGCCAGCGGCAACCGCGACTCTCCCCTGGGGGGGACCGGGGAGCTGTTTTTT. The encoded protein is CASGNRDSPLGGTGELFF. The J gene is TRBJ2-2, the V gene TRBV11-2, with 7 bases that match TRBD2. This CDR3 has 18 residues. V was clipped by 8 bases and J by 5 bases; unmatched bases: 20. Germline loops: CDR1 SGHAT, CDR2 FQNNGV.

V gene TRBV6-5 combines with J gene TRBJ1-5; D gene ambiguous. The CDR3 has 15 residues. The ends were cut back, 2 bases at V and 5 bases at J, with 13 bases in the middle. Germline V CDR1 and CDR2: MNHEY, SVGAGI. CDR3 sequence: CASSYRSPRDQPQHF. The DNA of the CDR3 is TGTGCCAGCAGTTACAGATCCCCTAGAGATCAGCCCCAGCATTTT.